This T cell receptor beta chain was retrieved from a study of T cells in Graves' hyperthyroidism and ophthalmopathy. RNA transcripts yielded amplified TCR beta CDR3 regions. HTBI primers drove first-round RT-PCR of the TCR CDR3. Each CDR3 protein is one row after TCRdb ran MiXCR on the multiplex PCR reads. This sample has roughly 380,000 distinct CDR3 sequences, with roughly 12% found just once. This clonotype was counted many times. No antigen is known for it. The CDR3 has 13 amino acids. The germline gives CDR1 MDHEN, CDR2 SYDVKM. V gave up 3 bases and J gave up 7 bases, with 7 bases separating them. Findings and limits, study-wide: Most thyroid-expanded clonotypes above 0.001 were also found in blood.

Hyperthyroidism in the patients, aged 18 to 65, was newly diagnosed and under 2 months in duration. Patients were excluded for uncontrolled infection, other autoimmune disease, pregnancy or lactation. PBMCs were obtained from approximately 10 ml fresh peripheral blood. V gene TRBV28 combines with J gene TRBJ1-6; D is undetermined. Material: blood. The sequence was collected from a man aged 30 to 39 with Graves' hyperthyroidism that later progressed to Graves' ophthalmopathy. CDR3 bases: TGTGCCAGCAGTTTGATGAGAAATTCACCCCTCCACTTT. Translation: CASSLMRNSPLHF.